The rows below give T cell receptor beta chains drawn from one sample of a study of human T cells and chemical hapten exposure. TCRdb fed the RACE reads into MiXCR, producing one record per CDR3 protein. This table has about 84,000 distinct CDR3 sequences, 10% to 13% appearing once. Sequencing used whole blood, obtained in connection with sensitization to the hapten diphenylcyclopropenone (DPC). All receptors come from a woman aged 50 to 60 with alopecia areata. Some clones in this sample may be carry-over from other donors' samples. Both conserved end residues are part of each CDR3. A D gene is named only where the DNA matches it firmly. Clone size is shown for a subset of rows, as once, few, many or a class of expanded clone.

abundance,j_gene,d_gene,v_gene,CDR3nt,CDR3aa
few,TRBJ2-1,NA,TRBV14,TGTGCCAGCAGCCAACATCTTGGTATCCCCTGGCTAGCGACCTCCTACAATGAGCAGTTCTTC,CASSQHLGIPWLATSYNEQFF
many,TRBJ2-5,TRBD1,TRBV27,TGTGCCAGCAGTTCCTCGACAGGGAAGGCGACCCAGTACTTC,CASSSSTGKATQYF
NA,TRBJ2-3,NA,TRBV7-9,TGTGCCAGCAGCTTACTTGGAACAGATACGCAGTATTTT,CASSLLGTDTQYF
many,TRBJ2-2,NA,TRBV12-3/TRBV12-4,TGTGCCAGCAGTTTGACAGTTGGCGGGGAGCTGTTTTTT,CASSLTVGGELFF
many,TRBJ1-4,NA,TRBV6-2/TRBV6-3,TGTGCCAGCAGTTACTCGAACGGGAGGCGGCACTTT,CASSYSNGRRHF
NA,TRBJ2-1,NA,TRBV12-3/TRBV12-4,TGTGCCAGCAGATCAAGCGGGCCCTACAATGAGCAGTTCTTC,CASRSSGPYNEQFF
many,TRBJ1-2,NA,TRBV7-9,TGTGCCAGCAGCTTAGGAGGGGCAGACTATGGCTACACCTTC,CASSLGGADYGYTF
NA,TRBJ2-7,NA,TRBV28,TGTGCCAGCACCTCTAAGGGGACCGGGACCTACGAGCAGTACTTC,CASTSKGTGTYEQYF
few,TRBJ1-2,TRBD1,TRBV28,TGTGCCAGCAGCCCTGGACAGGGGCCCTTTGGCGGCTACACCTTC,CASSPGQGPFGGYTF
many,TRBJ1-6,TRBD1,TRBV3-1,TGTGCCAGCAGCTCCCGGGACAGGCTTAATTCACCCCTCCACTTT,CASSSRDRLNSPLHF
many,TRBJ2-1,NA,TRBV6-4,TGTGCCAGCAGCTGGGACGGCCACAATGAGCAGTTCTTC,CASSWDGHNEQFF
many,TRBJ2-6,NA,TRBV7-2,TGTGCCAGCAGCCACCCGGTCTCGGCGGGGGCCAACGTCCTGACTTTC,CASSHPVSAGANVLTF
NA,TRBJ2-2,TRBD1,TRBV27,TGTGCCAGCAGACCTATGGGGACAGGGCCCGACACCGGGGAGCTGTTTTTT,CASRPMGTGPDTGELFF
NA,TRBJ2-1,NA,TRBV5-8,TGTGCCAGCAGCTTGCGACTAGGAATTTACAATGAGCAGTTCTTC,CASSLRLGIYNEQFF
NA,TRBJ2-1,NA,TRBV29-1,TGCAGCGCCGACACAGGAATTCTGAGCTCCTACAATGAGCAGTTCTTC,CSADTGILSSYNEQFF
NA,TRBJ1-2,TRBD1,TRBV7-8,TGTGCCAGCAGCTTAGCAGACAGGGCCTCCGACTATGGCTACACCTTC,CASSLADRASDYGYTF
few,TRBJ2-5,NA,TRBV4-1,TGCGCCAGCAGCCAAGACACCGCCGACCTAGAGACCCAGTACTTC,CASSQDTADLETQYF
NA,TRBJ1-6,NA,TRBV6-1,TGTGCCAGCAGTGAAATGGGGGCGCGGAATTCACCCCTCCACTTT,CASSEMGARNSPLHF
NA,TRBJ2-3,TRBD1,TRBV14,TGTGCCAGCACCGGACAGGGCACAGATACGCAGTATTTT,CASTGQGTDTQYF
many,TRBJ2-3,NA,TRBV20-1,TGCAGTGCTGAGTACAGGTCCACTAGCACAGATACGCAGTATTTT,CSAEYRSTSTDTQYF
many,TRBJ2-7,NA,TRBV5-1,TGCGCCAGCAGCTTGGATTTATACGAGCAGTACTTC,CASSLDLYEQYF
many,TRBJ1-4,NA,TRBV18,TGTGCCAGCTCACCGGGACAAGTAGAAAAACTGTTTTTT,CASSPGQVEKLFF
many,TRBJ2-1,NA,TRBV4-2,TGTGCCAGCAGCCAAGAAGGCAGCGCCTACAATGAGCAGTTCTTC,CASSQEGSAYNEQFF
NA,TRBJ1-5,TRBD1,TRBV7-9,TGTGCCAGCAGCTTAACGACAGGGCCCAGCAATCAGCCCCAGCATTTT,CASSLTTGPSNQPQHF
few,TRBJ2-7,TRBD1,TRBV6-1,TGTGCCAGCAGTGAAGACAGGGGGCTGGAGCAGTACTTC,CASSEDRGLEQYF
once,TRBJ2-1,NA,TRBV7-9,TGTGCCAGCAGCCAGCTTTTGAGGCAGCATAATGAGCAGTTCTTC,CASSQLLRQHNEQFF
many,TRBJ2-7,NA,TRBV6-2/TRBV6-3,TGTGCCAGCAGTTATTCGGCTAGCACGGCCTACGAGCAGTACTTC,CASSYSASTAYEQYF
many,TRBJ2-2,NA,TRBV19,TGTGCCAGTAGTATCGATCTCTCCTACACCGGGGAGCTGTTTTTT,CASSIDLSYTGELFF
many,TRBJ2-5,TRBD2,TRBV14,TGTGCCAGCAGCCGACAAGAGAGACTAGCGGGAGTACAAGAGACCCAGTACTTC,CASSRQERLAGVQETQYF
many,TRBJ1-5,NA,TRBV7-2,TGTGCCAGCAGCTTAAGGACAGAAGGCAATCAGCCCCAGCATTTT,CASSLRTEGNQPQHF
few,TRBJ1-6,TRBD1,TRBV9,TGTGCCAGCAGCGTCGGGGACAGAGATAATTCACCCCTCCACTTT,CASSVGDRDNSPLHF
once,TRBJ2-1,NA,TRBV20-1,TGCAGTGCTATAGCGGAGGGTCGATACAATGAGCAGTTCTTC,CSAIAEGRYNEQFF
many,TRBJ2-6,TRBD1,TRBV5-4,TGTGCCAGCAGCTTAACGGGACAGGCGTACTCTGGGGCCAACGTCCTGACTTTC,CASSLTGQAYSGANVLTF
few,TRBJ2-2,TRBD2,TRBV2,TGTGCCAGCGGGGGACTAGCGGGAGGGCGGACTAACACCGGGGAGCTGTTTTTT,CASGGLAGGRTNTGELFF
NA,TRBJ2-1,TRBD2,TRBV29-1,TGCAGCGTTGTGGGTGCTAGCGGATTGAATGAGCAGTTCTTC,CSVVGASGLNEQFF
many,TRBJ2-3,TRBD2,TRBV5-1,TGCGCCAGCAGCCCGGGAGGGCCAGGGAAAGATACGCAGTATTTT,CASSPGGPGKDTQYF
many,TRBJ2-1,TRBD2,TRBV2,TGTGCCAGCAGGACTAGCGGGAGGGATGAGCAGTTCTTC,CASRTSGRDEQFF
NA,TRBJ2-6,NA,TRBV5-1,TGCGCCAGCAGCCCGAGTCCTGGGGCCAACGTCCTGACTTTC,CASSPSPGANVLTF
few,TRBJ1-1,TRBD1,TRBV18,TGTGCCAGCTCACCCGACAGGGTTCGGGGCACTGAAGCTTTCTTT,CASSPDRVRGTEAFF
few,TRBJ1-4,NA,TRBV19,TGTGCCAGTAGTCTATCTGGGGGTGAAGATGAAAAACTGTTTTTT,CASSLSGGEDEKLFF
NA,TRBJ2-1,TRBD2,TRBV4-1,TGCGCCAGCAGCCAAGACGTTGCGGGAGGGCCGATCAATGAGCAGTTCTTC,CASSQDVAGGPINEQFF
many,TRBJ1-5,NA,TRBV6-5,TGTGCCAGCAGTTCAGGACAGCTTAGCAATCAGCCCCAGCATTTT,CASSSGQLSNQPQHF
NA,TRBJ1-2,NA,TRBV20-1,TGCAGTGCTACCCCCCCTTGGGGAGTAGGCTATGGCTACACCTTC,CSATPPWGVGYGYTF
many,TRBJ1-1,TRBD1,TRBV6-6,TGTGCCAGCAGCAGGGGGGGGCCGGAGGCGGAAGCTTTCTTT,CASSRGGPEAEAFF
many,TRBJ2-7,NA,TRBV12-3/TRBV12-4,TGTGCCAGCAGTTCGCCGGGAGAGCAGTACTTC,CASSSPGEQYF
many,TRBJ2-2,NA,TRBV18,TGTGCCAGCTCACCAACTGGTCCCCCCGGGGAGCTGTTTTTT,CASSPTGPPGELFF
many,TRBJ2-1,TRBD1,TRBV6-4,TGTGCCAGCAGTGGGGGACAGGGCGGGAATGAGCAGTTCTTC,CASSGGQGGNEQFF
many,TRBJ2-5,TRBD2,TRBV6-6,TGTGCCAGCAGTCAGGGACTAGCGGGAGTCCAAGAGACCCAGTACTTC,CASSQGLAGVQETQYF